This TCR beta chain was retrieved from a study of blood T cells in healthy people across ages. About this clonotype: Its antigen is undetermined.

It was with a sample-barcoded 5' primer and a J-beta primer mix that a second PCR of roughly 7 to 12 cycles was run. TCRdb re-called the 5' RACE reads with MiXCR, one entry per CDR3 protein. The profile shows 660,000 or so distinct CDR3 sequences, 58% of them singletons. The study, taken as a whole, reports: Long-lived donors exceeded aged donors in naive CD4+ cells and diversity.

Trimming removed 7 bases from V and 1 base from J, with 7 bases in between. The CDR3 length is 12 residues. Germline V lookup: CDR1 SGHTA, CDR2 FQGNSA. V gene TRBV7-2 combines with J gene TRBJ2-5; D gene uncertain. The receptor comes from a man in his sixties in good health. The sequenced sample consisted of blood. The CDR3 sequence: CASTFPQETQYF. CDR3 coding DNA: TGTGCCAGCACCTTCCCCCAAGAGACCCAGTACTTC.